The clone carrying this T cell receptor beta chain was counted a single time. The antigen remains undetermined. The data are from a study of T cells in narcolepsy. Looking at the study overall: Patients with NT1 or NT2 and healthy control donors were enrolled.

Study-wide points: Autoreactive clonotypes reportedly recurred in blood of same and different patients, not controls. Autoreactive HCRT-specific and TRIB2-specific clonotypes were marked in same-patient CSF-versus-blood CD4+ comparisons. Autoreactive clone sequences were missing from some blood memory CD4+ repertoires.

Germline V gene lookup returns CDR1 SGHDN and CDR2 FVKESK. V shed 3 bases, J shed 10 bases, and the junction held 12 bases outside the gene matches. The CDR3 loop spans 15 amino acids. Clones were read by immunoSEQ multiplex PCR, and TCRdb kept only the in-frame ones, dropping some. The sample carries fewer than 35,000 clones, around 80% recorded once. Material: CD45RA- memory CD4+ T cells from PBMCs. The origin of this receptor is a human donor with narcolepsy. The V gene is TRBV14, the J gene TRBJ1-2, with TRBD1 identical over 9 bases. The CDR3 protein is CASSQPQGAGRDYTF. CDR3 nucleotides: TGTGCCAGCAGCCAGCCACAGGGGGCAGGAAGAGACTACACCTTC.